This TCR beta chain appears in the sequencing data of a study of PD-1 blockade in classical Hodgkin lymphoma. Across the whole study: Nivolumab 3 mg/kg was given intravenously every 2 weeks.

To note about this clone: Its target is not known.

Study findings and constraints: Complete responders' diversity at baseline resembled that of newly diagnosed patients. At baseline, newly diagnosed patients reportedly showed less TCR diversity than healthy donors.

J was trimmed by 4 bases and V by 7 bases; bases with no gene match: 9. The germline CDR1 and CDR2 sequences are LNHDA and SQIVND (reference sequence). The length of the CDR3 is 15 residues. Every patient relapsed after autologous stem cell transplantation, and brentuximab vedotin exposure varied. Reported best responses ranged across complete response, partial response or progressive disease. Profiling relied on immunoSEQ multiplex PCR, and the TCRdb table lists in-frame clones only, not all of them. The sample includes around 30,000 clones, approximately 85% of them seen just once. Sequences were derived from peripheral blood mononuclear cells (PBMCs), sampled at baseline. The receptor comes from a human donor with classical Hodgkin lymphoma. The rearrangement uses TRBV19 and TRBJ1-4, with TRBD1 matching over 7 bases. This chain's CDR3 is CASNSQTGRNEKLFF. The CDR3 DNA reads as TGTGCCAGTAATTCCCAGACAGGGCGTAATGAAAAACTGTTTTTT.